The present T cell receptor beta chain was sequenced within a study of chemoradiotherapy in HPV16-positive cancers. Findings and limits, study-wide: In HPV16-positive patients, HPV-responsive T-cell expansion tracked better recurrence-free survival.

Over chemoradiotherapy, repertoires were sampled more than once. The table lists this clone with a few counts. The target antigen is unknown. Profiling relied on immunoSEQ multiplex PCR, and the TCRdb table lists in-frame clones only, not all of them. Here the sample spans approximately 12,000 clones, just under 80% being singletons. Sampling was done from a patient who underwent chemoradiotherapy. The receptor's source is a human donor with HPV-associated anogenital cancer.

In DNA form, the CDR3 reads TGTGCCAGCTCACCCACCACTACAGGGGGCAATCAGCCCCAGCATTTT. Amino acids: CASSPTTTGGNQPQHF. The V call is TRBV18, the J call TRBJ1-5; 7 bases match TRBD1. J gave up 2 bases and V 3 bases, and 7 bases lay outside the gene matches. This CDR3 comprises 16 residues. Germline V gene sequence: CDR1 KGHSH, CDR2 LQKENI.